Below, 15 T cell receptor beta chains from the same sample are listed, as sequenced in a study of a mutant IDH1 vaccine in newly diagnosed glioma. These receptors lack a known antigen. Clones were sequenced by immunoSEQ multiplex PCR, and TCRdb holds only the in-frame ones, with some missing. The data contain tens of thousands of clones, less than 90% of them singletons. Time point described: week 11, during vaccination. Doses comprised 300 ug of mutant IDH1 20-mer peptide each, plus topical imiquimod. Sequencing used PBMCs, obtained from a glioma patient whose treatment included an IDH1 peptide vaccine. All receptors derive from a man in his forties with glioma.

The gene calls are TRBV20-1 and TRBJ2-7, with D uncertain. Germline values: CDR1 DFQATT, CDR2 SNEGSKA (reference sequence). The CDR3 extends over 11 amino acids. V was shortened by 4 bases and J by 3 bases, with 7 bases between the two germline ends. The DNA of the CDR3 is TGCAGTGCTAACGAAAACTACGAGCAGTACTTC. Translated: CSANENYEQYF.

This chain links TRBV13 with TRBJ2-7; 10 bases fit TRBD2. The ends lost 5 bases at V and 6 bases at J; junction bases unmatched: 13. The CDR3 runs to 16 residues. CDR1 PRHDT and CDR2 FYEKMQ come from the germline V gene (reference sequence). CDR3 amino acids: CASSAGGSGRPLEQYF. The CDR3 bases are TGTGCCAGCAGCGCGGGGGGTAGCGGGAGGCCCCTCGAGCAGTACTTC.

The V and J genes are TRBV11-3 and TRBJ2-1; 11 bases line up with TRBD2. The CDR3 length is 19 residues. CDR1 SGHNT and CDR2 YENEEA come from the germline V gene. J was trimmed by 4 bases and V by 1 base; bases with no gene match: 12. The CDR3 nucleotides read TGTGCCAGCAGCTTAGGGGGGACATTAGCGGGAGGGAAGTACAATGAGCAGTTCTTC. It specifies CASSLGGTLAGGKYNEQFF.

The chain joins TRBV7-2 to TRBJ2-6, with D unclear. Germline CDR1 reads SGHTA; CDR2 reads FQGNSA. The ends were cut back, 4 bases at V and 2 bases at J, with 9 bases in the middle. The CDR3 consists of 15 residues. This chain's CDR3 is CASSSLLAGANVLTF. The CDR3 bases are TGTGCCAGCAGCTCCCTTTTGGCTGGGGCCAACGTCCTGACTTTC.

For this clone: This sample includes further DNA sequences coding for the same CDR3. The chain carries TRBV5-1 and TRBJ2-3, with a weak D call TRBD2 (6 bases). Trimming shortened V by 2 bases and J by 6 bases, and 10 bases separated the two germline ends. The CDR3 spans 13 residues. Germline CDR1 is SGHRS and CDR2 is YFSETQ. CDR3 amino acids: CASSFPGEDTQYF. The DNA for the CDR3 is TGCGCCAGCAGCTTCCCGGGGGAGGATACGCAGTATTTT.

The gene calls are TRBV9 and TRBJ2-2; a weak D match, TRBD2 (6 bases). Germline CDR1 and CDR2: SGDLS and YYNGEE. This CDR3 contains 14 residues. Trimming pared 3 bases from V and 2 bases from J, leaving 8 bases between. CDR3 protein: CASSAGLNTGELFF. CDR3 DNA sequence: TGTGCCAGCAGCGCGGGACTTAACACCGGGGAGCTGTTTTTT.

Of note for this clone: Its ends do not fully match the called genes, so a read error is possible. The chain is built from TRBV7-9 and TRBJ2-5; D is uncertain. Germline V gene lookup returns CDR1 SEHNR and CDR2 FQNEAQ (reference sequence). CDR3 length equals 14 residues. The CDR3 loop is CAGSLATYQETQYF. CDR3 in DNA: TGTGCCGGCAGCTTAGCCACGTACCAAGAGACCCAGTACTTC.

CDR3 DNA: TGCGCCAGCAGCTTGGAAGAGACCCAGTACTTC. This encodes CASSLEETQYF. This rearrangement joins TRBV5-1 to TRBJ2-5, with D uncertain. This CDR3 spans 11 amino acids. Trimming took 0 bases from V and 3 from J, leaving 0 bases between them. Germline V lookup: CDR1 SGHRS, CDR2 YFSETQ.

V gene TRBV4-1 combines with J gene TRBJ2-7; 10 bases align to TRBD2. V trimming: 0 bases; J trimming: 12 bases; junction bases outside the gene matches: 5. The length of the CDR3 is 13 residues. CDR1 is MGHRA, CDR2 YSYEKL, per germline. The CDR3 DNA reads as TGCGCCAGCAGCCAAGATCTTAGCGGGAGGTGGTACTTC. Translation: CASSQDLSGRWYF.

The V call is TRBV28, the J call TRBJ2-5; D unresolved. Looked up from germline, CDR1 is MDHEN and CDR2 is SYDVKM. V was pared by 2 bases and J by 4 bases, with 14 bases between. CDR3 length equals 15 residues. The CDR3 here is CASSLVGAPRETQYF. CDR3 DNA: TGTGCCAGCAGTTTAGTAGGAGCCCCTCGAGAGACCCAGTACTTC.

The J gene is TRBJ1-3, the V gene TRBV6-4; 7 nucleotides match TRBD1. The CDR3 spans 13 residues. CDR1 and CDR2 (germline): MRHNA, SNTAGT. J was trimmed by 6 bases and V by 6 bases; bases with no gene match: 5. CDR3 region: CASRGQLQNTIYF. The CDR3, as DNA: TGTGCCAGCAGGGGACAGTTACAAAACACCATATATTTT.

This sequence joins TRBV9 and TRBJ2-1; 9 nucleotides match TRBD2. CDR1 and CDR2 from the germline V gene are SGDLS and YYNGEE. The junction had 7 bases not matched to a gene; V was cut back by 5 bases and J by 4 bases. The CDR3 contains 15 residues. DNA for the CDR3: TGTGCCAGCAGGCAGGCGGGAGGGTCGTACAATGAGCAGTTCTTC. Translated: CASRQAGGSYNEQFF.

V is TRBV5-1 and J is TRBJ1-3; unclear D gene. The germline CDR1 and CDR2 sequences are SGHRS and YFSETQ. The CDR3 sequence is 12 residues long. V lost 4 bases and J 8 bases, leaving 10 bases between the germline ends. CDR3 sequence reads: CASSARADTIYF. CDR3 DNA sequence: TGCGCCAGCAGCGCTAGAGCGGACACCATATATTTT.

The chain couples TRBV19 to TRBJ1-2; D may be TRBD1 (6 bases). V was pared by 7 bases and J by 0 bases, with 12 bases between. This CDR3 has 14 residues. Looked up from germline, CDR1 is LNHDA and CDR2 is SQIVND (reference sequence). The chain's CDR3 is CASNPTGTNYGYTF. The DNA of the CDR3 is TGTGCCAGTAACCCGACAGGCACTAACTATGGCTACACCTTC.

V is TRBV11-3 and J is TRBJ2-1, with TRBD2 identical over 11 bases. The CDR3 extends over 15 amino acids. In germline, CDR1 is SGHNT, CDR2 YENEEA. Unmatched junction bases numbered 2, after V lost 4 bases and J lost 3 bases. The DNA of the CDR3 is TGTGCCAGCAGCTCCGGGACTAGCGGCTACAATGAGCAGTTCTTC. This sequence encodes CASSSGTSGYNEQFF.